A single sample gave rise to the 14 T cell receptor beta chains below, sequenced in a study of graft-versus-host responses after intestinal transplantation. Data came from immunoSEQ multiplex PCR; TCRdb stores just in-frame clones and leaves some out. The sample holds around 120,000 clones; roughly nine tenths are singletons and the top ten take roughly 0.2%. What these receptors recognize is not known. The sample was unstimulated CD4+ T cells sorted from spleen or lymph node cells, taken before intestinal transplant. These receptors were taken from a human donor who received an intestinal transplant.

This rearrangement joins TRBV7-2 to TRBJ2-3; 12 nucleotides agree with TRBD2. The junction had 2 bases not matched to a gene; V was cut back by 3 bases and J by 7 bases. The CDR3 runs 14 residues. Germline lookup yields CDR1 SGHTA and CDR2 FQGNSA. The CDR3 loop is CASSLTSGSYTQYF. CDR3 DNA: TGTGCCAGCAGCTTGACTAGCGGGAGCTATACGCAGTATTTT.

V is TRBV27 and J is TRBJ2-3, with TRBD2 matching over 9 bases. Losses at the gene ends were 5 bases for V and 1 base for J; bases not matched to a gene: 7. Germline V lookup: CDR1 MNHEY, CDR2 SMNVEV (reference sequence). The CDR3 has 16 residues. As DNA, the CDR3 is TGTGCCAGCAGTCCTCACATAGCGGGAGGCACAGATACGCAGTATTTT. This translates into CASSPHIAGGTDTQYF.

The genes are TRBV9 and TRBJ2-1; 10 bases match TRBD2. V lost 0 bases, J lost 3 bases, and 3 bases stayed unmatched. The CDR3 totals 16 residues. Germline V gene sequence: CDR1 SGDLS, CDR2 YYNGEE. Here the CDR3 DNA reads TGTGCCAGCAGCGTAGCTCTAGCGGGGGTCTACAATGAGCAGTTCTTC. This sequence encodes CASSVALAGVYNEQFF.

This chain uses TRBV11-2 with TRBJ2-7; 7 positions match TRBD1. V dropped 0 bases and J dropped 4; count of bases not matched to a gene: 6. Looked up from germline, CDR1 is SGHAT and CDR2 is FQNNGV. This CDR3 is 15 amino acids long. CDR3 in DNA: TGTGCCAGCAGCTTAGAGAGGGTACAGGGGTACGAGCAGTACTTC. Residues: CASSLERVQGYEQYF. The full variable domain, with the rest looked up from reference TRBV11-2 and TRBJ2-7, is EAGVAQSPRYKIIEKRQSVAFWCNPISGHATLYWYQQILGQGPKLLIQFQNNGVVDDSQLPKDRFSAERLKGVDSTLKIQPAKLEDSAVYLCASSLERVQGYEQYFGPGTRLTVT.

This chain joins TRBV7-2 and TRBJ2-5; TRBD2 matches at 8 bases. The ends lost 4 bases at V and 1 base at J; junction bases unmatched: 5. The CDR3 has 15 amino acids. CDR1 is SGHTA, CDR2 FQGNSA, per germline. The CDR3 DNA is TGTGCCAGCAGCTCGCGGGGGGAGGCCCAAGAGACCCAGTACTTC. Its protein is CASSSRGEAQETQYF.

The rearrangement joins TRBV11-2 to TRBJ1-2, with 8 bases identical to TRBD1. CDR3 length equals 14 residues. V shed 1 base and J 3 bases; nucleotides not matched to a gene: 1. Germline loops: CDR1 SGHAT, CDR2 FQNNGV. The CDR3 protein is CASSLGTGYYGYTF. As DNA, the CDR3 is TGTGCCAGCAGCTTAGGGACAGGGTACTATGGCTACACCTTC.

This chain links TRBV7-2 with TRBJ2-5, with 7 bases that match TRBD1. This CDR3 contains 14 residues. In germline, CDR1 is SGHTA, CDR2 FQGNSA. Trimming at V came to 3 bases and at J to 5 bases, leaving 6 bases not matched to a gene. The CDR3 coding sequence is TGTGCCAGCAGCTTGACAGGGATGAGGGAGACCCAGTACTTC. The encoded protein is CASSLTGMRETQYF.

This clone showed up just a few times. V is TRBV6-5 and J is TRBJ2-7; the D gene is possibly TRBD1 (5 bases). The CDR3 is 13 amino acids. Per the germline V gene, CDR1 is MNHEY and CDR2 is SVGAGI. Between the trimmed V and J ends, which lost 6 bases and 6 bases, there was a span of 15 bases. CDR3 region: CASRTGPSGEQYF. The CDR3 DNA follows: TGTGCCAGCAGAACAGGACCGTCGGGCGAGCAGTACTTC.

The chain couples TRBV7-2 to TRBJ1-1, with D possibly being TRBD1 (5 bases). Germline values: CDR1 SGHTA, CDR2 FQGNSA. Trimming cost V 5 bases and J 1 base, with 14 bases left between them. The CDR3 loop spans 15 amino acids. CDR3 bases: TGTGCCAGCAGCCTAAATCCCGGGGGGAACACTGAAGCTTTCTTT. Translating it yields CASSLNPGGNTEAFF.

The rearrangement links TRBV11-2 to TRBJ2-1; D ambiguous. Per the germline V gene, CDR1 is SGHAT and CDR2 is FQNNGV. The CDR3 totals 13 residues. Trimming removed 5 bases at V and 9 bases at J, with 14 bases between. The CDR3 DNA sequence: TGTGCCAGCAGCCCTTTCGGGTATGGTGAGCAGTTCTTC. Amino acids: CASSPFGYGEQFF.

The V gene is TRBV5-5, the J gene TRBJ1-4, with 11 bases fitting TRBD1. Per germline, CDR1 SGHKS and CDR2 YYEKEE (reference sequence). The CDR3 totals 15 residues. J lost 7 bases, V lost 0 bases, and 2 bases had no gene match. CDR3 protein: CASSLDGTGGEKLFF. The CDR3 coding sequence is TGTGCCAGCAGCTTGGATGGGACAGGGGGTGAAAAACTGTTTTTT.

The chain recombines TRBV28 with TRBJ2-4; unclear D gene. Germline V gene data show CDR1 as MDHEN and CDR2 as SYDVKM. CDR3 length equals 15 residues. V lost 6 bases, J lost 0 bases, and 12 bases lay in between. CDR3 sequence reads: CASSRPGLAKNIQYF. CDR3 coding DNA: TGTGCCAGCAGCCGCCCGGGTCTAGCCAAAAACATTCAGTACTTC.

The CDR3 DNA reads TGTGCCACCAGCAGAGGAAATCCAGGGATGAACACTGAAGCTTTCTTT. This sequence encodes CATSRGNPGMNTEAFF. This chain joins TRBV15 and TRBJ1-1; perhaps TRBD1 as D (5 bases). Germline-derived CDR1 and CDR2 are LNHNV and YYDKDF (reference sequence). The CDR3 runs 16 residues. Trimming removed 1 base at V and 0 bases at J, with 12 bases between. The complete variable domain, with remaining parts taken from reference TRBV15 and TRBJ1-1, reads DAMVIQNPRYQVTQFGKPVTLSCSQTLNHNVMYWYQQKSSQAPKLLFHYYDKDFNNEADTPDNFQSRRPNTSFCFLDIRSPGLGDTAMYLCATSRGNPGMNTEAFFGQGTRLTVV.

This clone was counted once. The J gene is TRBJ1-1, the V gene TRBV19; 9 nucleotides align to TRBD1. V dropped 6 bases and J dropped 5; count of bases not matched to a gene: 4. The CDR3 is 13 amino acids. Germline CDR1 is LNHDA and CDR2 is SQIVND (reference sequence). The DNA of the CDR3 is TGTGCCAGTAGGGGGACAGGGAGTACTGAAGCTTTCTTT. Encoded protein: CASRGTGSTEAFF.